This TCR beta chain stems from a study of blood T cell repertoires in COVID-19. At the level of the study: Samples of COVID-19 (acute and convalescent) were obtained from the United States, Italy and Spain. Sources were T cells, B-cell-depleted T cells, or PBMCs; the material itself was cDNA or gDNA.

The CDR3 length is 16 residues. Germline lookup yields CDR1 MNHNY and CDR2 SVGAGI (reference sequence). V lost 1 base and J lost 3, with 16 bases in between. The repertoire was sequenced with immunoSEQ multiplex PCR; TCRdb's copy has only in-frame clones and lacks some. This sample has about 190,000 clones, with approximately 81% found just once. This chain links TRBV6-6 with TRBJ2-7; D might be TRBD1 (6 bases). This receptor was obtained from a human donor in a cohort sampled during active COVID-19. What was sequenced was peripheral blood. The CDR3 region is CASSYLAGTLIYEQYF. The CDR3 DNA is TGTGCCAGCAGTTACTTAGCCGGGACACTGATCTACGAGCAGTACTTC.